This T cell receptor beta chain originates from a study of beta chain features in type 1 diabetes. The study's findings and limits: In cDNA sequencing, cells with high TCR expression could be over-represented. Still unanswered here is whether HLA type influences TCRB rearrangement. Type 1 diabetes patients showed fewer insertions and more deletions at VDJ junctions.

Of the isolated RNA, all was reverse transcribed, and so the sequenced material was expressed TCRB transcripts. Samples of naive, central memory and regulatory T cells yielded a mean of about 3.4 million reads. The table came from immunoSEQ multiplex PCR; TCRdb's copy has only in-frame clones and leaves some out. The sample gives 350,000 to 450,000 clones, around 16% of which show up once; 0.019% is in the top ten. This clone was counted only a few times. Its matching antigen is unknown. The CDR3 contains 14 residues. The ends lost 3 bases at V and 6 bases at J; junction bases unmatched: 4. Germline assignment: CDR1 SGHVS and CDR2 FQNEAQ.

The sample taken for sequencing was naive CD4+ T cells from blood. The sequence was obtained from a woman under 30 in good health. The chain has TRBV7-8 and TRBJ1-4, with 7 bases aligning to TRBD1. The CDR3 loop reads CASSFRQGDEKLFF. CDR3 DNA sequence: TGTGCCAGCAGCTTCCGACAGGGCGATGAAAAACTGTTTTTT.